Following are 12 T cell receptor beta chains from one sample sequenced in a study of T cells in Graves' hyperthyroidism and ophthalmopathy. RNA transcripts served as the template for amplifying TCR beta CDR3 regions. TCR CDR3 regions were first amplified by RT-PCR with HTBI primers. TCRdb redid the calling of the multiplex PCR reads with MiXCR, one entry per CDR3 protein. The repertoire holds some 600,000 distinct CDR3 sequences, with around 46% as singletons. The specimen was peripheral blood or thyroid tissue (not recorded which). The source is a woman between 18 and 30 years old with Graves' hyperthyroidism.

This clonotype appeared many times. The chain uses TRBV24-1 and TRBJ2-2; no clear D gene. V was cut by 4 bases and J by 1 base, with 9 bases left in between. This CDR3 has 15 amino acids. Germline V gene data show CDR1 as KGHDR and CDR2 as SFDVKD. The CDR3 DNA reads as TGTGCCACCAGTGACCCTCAGCAGAACACCGGGGAGCTGTTTTTT. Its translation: CATSDPQQNTGELFF.

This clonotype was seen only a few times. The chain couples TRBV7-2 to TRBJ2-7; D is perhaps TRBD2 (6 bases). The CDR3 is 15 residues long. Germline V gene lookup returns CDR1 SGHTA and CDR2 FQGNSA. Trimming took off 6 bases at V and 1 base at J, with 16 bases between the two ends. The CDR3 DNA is TGTGCCAGCAGTACGACGGGACTCGGGTCCTACGAGCAGTACTTC. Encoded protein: CASSTTGLGSYEQYF.

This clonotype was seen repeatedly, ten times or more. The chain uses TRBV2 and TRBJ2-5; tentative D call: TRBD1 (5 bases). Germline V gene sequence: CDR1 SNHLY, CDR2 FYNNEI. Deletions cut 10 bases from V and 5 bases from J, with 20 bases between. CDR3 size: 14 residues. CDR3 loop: CATRTEQAAETQYF. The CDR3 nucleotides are TGTGCCACCCGCACCGAACAGGCTGCGGAGACCCAGTACTTC. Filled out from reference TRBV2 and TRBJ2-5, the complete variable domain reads EPEVTQTPSHQVTQMGQEVILRCVPISNHLYFYWYRQILGQKVEFLVSFYNNEISEKSEIFDDQFSVERPDGSNFTLKIRSTKLEDSAMYFCATRTEQAAETQYFGPGTRLLVL.

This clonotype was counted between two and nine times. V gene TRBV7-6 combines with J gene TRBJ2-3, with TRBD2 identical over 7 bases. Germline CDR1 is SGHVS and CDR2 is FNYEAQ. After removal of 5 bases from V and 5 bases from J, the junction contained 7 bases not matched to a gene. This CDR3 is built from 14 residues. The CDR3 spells CASSQTGRGDTQYF. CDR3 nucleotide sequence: TGTGCCAGCAGCCAGACGGGGAGGGGAGATACGCAGTATTTT.

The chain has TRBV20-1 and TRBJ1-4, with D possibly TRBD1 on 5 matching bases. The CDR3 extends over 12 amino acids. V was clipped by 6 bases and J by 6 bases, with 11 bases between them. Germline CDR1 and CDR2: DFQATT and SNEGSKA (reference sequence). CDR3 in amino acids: CSASGTDEKLFF. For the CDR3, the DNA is TGCAGTGCGTCCGGGACGGATGAAAAACTGTTTTTT.

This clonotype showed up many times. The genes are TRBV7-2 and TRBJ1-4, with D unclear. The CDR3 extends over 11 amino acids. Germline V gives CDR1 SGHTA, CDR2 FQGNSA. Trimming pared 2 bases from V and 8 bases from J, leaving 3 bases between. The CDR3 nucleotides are TGTGCCAGCAGCTTAAGGGAAAAACTGTTTTTT. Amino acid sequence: CASSLREKLFF.

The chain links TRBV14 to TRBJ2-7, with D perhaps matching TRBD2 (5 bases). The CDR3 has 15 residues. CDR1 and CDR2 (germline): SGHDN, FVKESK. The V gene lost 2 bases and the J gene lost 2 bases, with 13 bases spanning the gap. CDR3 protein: CASSQWASSAYEQYF. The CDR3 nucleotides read TGTGCCAGCAGCCAATGGGCTAGCAGTGCCTACGAGCAGTACTTC.

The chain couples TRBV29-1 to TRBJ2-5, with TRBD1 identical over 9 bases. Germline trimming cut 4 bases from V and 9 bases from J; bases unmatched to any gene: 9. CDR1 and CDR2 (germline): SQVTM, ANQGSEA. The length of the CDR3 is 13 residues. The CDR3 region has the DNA TGCAGCGTTGGGGGACAGGGCGGTCAGCCCCAGTACTTC. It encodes CSVGGQGGQPQYF.

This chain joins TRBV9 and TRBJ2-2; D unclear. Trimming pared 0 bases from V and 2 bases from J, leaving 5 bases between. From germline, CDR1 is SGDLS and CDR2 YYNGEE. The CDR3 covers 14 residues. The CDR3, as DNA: TGTGCCAGCAGCGTAGACAAAAACACCGGGGAGCTGTTTTTT. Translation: CASSVDKNTGELFF.

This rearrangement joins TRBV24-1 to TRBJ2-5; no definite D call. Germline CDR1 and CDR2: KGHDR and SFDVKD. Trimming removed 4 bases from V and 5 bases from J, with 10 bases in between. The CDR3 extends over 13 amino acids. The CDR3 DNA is TGTGCCACCAGTGACGGGCTGGGGGAGACCCAGTACTTC. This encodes CATSDGLGETQYF.

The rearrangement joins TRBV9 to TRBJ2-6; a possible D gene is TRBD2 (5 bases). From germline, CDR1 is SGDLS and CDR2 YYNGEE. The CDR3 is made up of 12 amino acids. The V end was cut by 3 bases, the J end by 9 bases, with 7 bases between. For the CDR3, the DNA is TGTGCCAGCAGCGGCCGGGACAACGTCCTGACTTTC. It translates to CASSGRDNVLTF.

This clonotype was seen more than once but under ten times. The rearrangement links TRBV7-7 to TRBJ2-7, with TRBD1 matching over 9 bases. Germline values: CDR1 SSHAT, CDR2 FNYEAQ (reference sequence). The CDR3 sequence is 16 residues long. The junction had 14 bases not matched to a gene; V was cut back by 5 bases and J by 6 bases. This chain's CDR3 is CASSAYDRGSRGEQYF. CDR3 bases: TGTGCCAGCAGCGCCTATGACAGGGGGAGTAGGGGCGAGCAGTACTTC.